The 6 T cell receptor beta chains below come from one sample, sequenced in a study of cytotoxic CD8 clonotypes in ibrutinib-treated CLL. Repertoires were generated with immunoSEQ multiplex PCR, while TCRdb's copy carries only in-frame clones and drops some. There are approximately 300,000 clones in the sample; almost 80% occur only once, and 6.5% to 8.5% lies in the top ten. Sequences were derived from PBMCs, sampled before ibrutinib treatment. The receptors come from a human donor with chronic lymphocytic leukemia.

This chain joins TRBV4-3 and TRBJ1-1, with D maybe TRBD1 (5 bases). Trimming took off 8 bases at V and 4 bases at J, with 14 bases between the two ends. There are 13 residues in the CDR3. Per germline, CDR1 LGHNA and CDR2 YSLEER. The CDR3 DNA reads TGCGCCAGCGGTTCTGGGGCGGCCACTGAAGCTTTCTTT. This gives the protein CASGSGAATEAFF.

The genes are TRBV4-3 and TRBJ1-4; 7 bases fit TRBD1. J was trimmed by 5 bases and V by 2 bases; bases with no gene match: 8. From germline, CDR1 is LGHNA and CDR2 YSLEER. This CDR3 is 16 amino acids long. CDR3 amino acids: CASSQRARGGNEKLFF. In DNA form, the CDR3 reads TGCGCCAGCAGCCAAAGGGCCAGGGGGGGCAATGAAAAACTGTTTTTT.

This chain joins TRBV15 and TRBJ2-1; TRBD2 matches at 12 bases. Trimming removed 4 bases from V and 9 bases from J; junction bases left unmatched: 10. The CDR3 is 16 residues long. CDR1 and CDR2 from the germline V gene are LNHNV and YYDKDF (reference sequence). The chain's CDR3 is CATSTSTSGRWVEQFF. The CDR3 DNA is TGTGCCACCAGCACCTCAACTAGCGGGAGGTGGGTTGAGCAGTTCTTC.

V and J are TRBV28 and TRBJ1-1; the D is unclear. The length of the CDR3 is 12 residues. CDR1 MDHEN and CDR2 SYDVKM come from the germline V gene. The V end was cut by 2 bases, the J end by 10 bases, with 11 bases between. The CDR3 spells CASSLRRDRAFF. Here the CDR3 DNA reads TGTGCCAGCAGTTTAAGACGAGACCGAGCTTTCTTT.

V usage is TRBV7-8 and J usage is TRBJ1-2; no firm D call. Germline V gene data show CDR1 as SGHVS and CDR2 as FQNEAQ. V was pared by 0 bases and J by 9 bases, with 11 bases between. The CDR3 extends over 13 amino acids. CDR3 region: CASSLAREASYTF. The CDR3 nucleotides are TGTGCCAGCAGCTTAGCTCGGGAAGCAAGCTACACCTTC.

As to this clone: This specimen includes other DNA sequences encoding the same CDR3. The J gene is TRBJ1-4, the V gene TRBV20-1; no clear D. The CDR3 loop spans 11 amino acids. The ends were cut back, 2 bases at V and 4 bases at J, with 2 bases in the middle. Per the germline V gene, CDR1 is DFQATT and CDR2 is SNEGSKA (reference sequence). The CDR3 region has the DNA TGCAGTGCTAGAAGTAATGAAAAACTGTTTTTT. As protein: CSARSNEKLFF.